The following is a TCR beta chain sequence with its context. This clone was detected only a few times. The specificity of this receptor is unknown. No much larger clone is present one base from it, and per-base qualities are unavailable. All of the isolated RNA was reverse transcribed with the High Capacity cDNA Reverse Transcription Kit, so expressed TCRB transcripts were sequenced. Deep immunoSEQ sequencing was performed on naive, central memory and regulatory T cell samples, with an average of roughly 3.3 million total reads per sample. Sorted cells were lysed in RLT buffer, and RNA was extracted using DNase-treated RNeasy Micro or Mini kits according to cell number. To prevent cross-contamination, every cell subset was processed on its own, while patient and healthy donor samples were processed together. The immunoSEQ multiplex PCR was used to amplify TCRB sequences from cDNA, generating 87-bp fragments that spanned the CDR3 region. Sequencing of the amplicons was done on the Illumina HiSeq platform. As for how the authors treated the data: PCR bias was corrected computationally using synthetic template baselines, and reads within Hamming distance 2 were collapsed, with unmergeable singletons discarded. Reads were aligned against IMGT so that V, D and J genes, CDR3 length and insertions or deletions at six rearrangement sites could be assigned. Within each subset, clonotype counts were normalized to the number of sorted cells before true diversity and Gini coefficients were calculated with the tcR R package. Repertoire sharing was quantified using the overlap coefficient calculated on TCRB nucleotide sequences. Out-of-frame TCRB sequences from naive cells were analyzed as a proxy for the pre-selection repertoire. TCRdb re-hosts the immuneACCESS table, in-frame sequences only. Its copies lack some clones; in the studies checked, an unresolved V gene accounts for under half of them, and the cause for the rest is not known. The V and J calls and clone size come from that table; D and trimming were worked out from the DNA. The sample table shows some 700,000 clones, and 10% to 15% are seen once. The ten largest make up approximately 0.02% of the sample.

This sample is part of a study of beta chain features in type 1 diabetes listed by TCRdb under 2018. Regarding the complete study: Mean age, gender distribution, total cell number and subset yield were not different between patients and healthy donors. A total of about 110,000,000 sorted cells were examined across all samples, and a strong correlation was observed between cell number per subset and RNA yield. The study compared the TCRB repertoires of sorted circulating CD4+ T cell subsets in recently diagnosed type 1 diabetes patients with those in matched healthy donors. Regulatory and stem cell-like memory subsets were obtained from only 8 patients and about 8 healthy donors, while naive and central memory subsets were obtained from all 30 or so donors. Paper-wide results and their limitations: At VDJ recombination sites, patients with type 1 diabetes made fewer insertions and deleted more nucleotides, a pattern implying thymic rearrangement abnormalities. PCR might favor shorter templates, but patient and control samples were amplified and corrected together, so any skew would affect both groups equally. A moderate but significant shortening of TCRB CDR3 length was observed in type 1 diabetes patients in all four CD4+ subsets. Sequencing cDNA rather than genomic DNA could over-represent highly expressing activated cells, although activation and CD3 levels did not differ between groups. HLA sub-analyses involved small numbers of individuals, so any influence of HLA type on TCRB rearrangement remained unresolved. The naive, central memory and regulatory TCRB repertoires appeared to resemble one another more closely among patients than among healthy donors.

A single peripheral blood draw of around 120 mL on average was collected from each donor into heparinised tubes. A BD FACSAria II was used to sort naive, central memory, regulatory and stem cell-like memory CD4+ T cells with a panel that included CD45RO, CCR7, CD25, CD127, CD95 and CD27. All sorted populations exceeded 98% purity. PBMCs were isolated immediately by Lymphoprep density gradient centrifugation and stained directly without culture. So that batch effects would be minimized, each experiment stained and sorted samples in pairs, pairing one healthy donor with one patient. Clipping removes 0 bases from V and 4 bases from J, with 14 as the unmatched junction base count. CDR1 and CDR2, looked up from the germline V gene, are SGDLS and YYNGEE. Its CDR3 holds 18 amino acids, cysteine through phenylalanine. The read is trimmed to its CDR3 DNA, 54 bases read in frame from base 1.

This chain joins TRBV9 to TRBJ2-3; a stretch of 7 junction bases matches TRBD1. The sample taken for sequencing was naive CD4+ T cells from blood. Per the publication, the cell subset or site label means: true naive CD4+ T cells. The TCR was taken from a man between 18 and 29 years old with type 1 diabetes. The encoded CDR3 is CASSVGSWGRGTADTQYF. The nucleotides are TGTGCCAGCAGCGTAGGATCGTGGGGCAGGGGGACCGCAGATACGCAGTATTTT.